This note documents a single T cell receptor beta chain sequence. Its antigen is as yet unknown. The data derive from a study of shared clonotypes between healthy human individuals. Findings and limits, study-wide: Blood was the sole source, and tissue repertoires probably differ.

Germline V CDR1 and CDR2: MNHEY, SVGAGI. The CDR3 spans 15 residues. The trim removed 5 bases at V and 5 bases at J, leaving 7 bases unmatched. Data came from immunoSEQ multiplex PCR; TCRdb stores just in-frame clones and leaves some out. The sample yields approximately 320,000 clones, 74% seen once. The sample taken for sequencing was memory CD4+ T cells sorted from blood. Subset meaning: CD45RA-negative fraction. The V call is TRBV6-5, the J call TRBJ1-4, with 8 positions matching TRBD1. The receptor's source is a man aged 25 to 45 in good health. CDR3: CASSPPGQGNEKLFF. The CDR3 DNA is TGTGCCAGCAGTCCCCCCGGACAGGGCAATGAAAAACTGTTTTTT.